The 21 T cell receptor beta chains presented below share a single source sample, sequenced in a study of cytomegalovirus exposure and HLA in healthy donors. The PCR used 60 Vbeta and 13 Jbeta primers. Clones were read by immunoSEQ multiplex PCR, and TCRdb kept only the in-frame ones, dropping some. Among about 130,000 clones listed, roughly 83% were seen once. Material: PBMCs. These receptor sequences come from a girl aged 2 to 10 in good health and CMV-seronegative.

This sequence joins TRBV4-3 and TRBJ2-6; D is unresolved. V lost 0 bases, J lost 0 bases, and 9 bases lay in between. Germline V gene sequence: CDR1 LGHNA, CDR2 YSLEER. The length of the CDR3 is 17 residues. CDR3 in amino acids: CASSQDFALSGANVLTF. DNA for the CDR3: TGCGCCAGCAGCCAAGATTTTGCACTCTCTGGGGCCAACGTCCTGACTTTC.

This clone was counted only a few times. This sequence joins TRBV4-1 and TRBJ2-7; no definite D call. V lost 1 base, J lost 5 bases, and 21 bases lay in between. Per the germline V gene, CDR1 is MGHRA and CDR2 is YSYEKL. The CDR3 sequence is 17 residues long. CDR3 DNA sequence: TGCGCCAGCAGCCAAGGTTCTCCAGGTTCCAGTTCAGACGAGCAGTACTTC. Translating gives CASSQGSPGSSSDEQYF.

Only a few counts were recorded for this clone. CDR3 protein: CASSYSTLEGYTF. The DNA for the CDR3 is TGTGCCAGCAGTTACTCGACCCTAGAAGGCTACACCTTC. The chain has TRBV6-5 and TRBJ1-2; no definite D call. CDR1 is MNHEY and CDR2 is SVGAGI in the germline V gene. V was pared by 0 bases and J by 8 bases, with 10 bases between. There are 13 residues in the CDR3.

The V and J genes are TRBV28 and TRBJ2-2; 10 nucleotides match TRBD2. V gave up 8 bases and J gave up 7 bases; unmatched junction bases: 10. From germline, CDR1 is MDHEN and CDR2 SYDVKM. CDR3 length equals 15 residues. Here the CDR3 reads CASLQAGGPVGELFF. CDR3 coding DNA: TGTGCCAGCCTCCAAGCGGGAGGGCCGGTCGGGGAGCTGTTTTTT.

The chain carries TRBV5-1 and TRBJ2-3; D may be TRBD2 (5 bases). Trimming shortened V by 0 bases and J by 1 base, and 9 bases separated the two germline ends. Germline V gene data show CDR1 as SGHRS and CDR2 as YFSETQ. This CDR3 comprises 15 residues. CDR3 protein: CASSLESSGTDTQYF. CDR3 sequence (DNA): TGCGCCAGCAGCTTGGAAAGTAGCGGCACAGATACGCAGTATTTT. Full variable domain (outside the CDR3, taken from reference TRBV5-1 and TRBJ2-3): KAGVTQTPRYLIKTRGQQVTLSCSPISGHRSVSWYQQTPGQGLQFLFEYFSETQRNKGNFPGRFSGRQFSNSRSEMNVSTLELGDSALYLCASSLESSGTDTQYFGPGTRLTVL.

This rearrangement joins TRBV7-2 to TRBJ2-1, with TRBD2 matching 7 bases. This CDR3 has 15 amino acids. CDR1 and CDR2 (germline): SGHTA, FQGNSA. V was pared by 3 bases and J by 4 bases, with 6 bases of the junction left unmatched. The CDR3 loop reads CASSFQRGEYNEQFF. The DNA of the CDR3 is TGTGCCAGCAGCTTCCAGCGGGGAGAATACAATGAGCAGTTCTTC.

The J gene is TRBJ1-2, the V gene TRBV7-9, with a possible D match to TRBD1 (6 bases). Trimming removed 1 base from V and 3 bases from J, with 12 bases in between. Germline CDR1 is SEHNR and CDR2 is FQNEAQ (reference sequence). This CDR3 comprises 15 residues. Here the CDR3 reads CASSLGAGADYGYTF. The CDR3 DNA reads TGTGCCAGCAGCTTAGGGGCAGGGGCCGACTATGGCTACACCTTC.

This clone appeared once. V usage is TRBV18 and J usage is TRBJ2-7; D unclear. CDR1 and CDR2 from the germline V gene are KGHSH and LQKENI. CDR3 size: 16 residues. Trimming left V 6 bases short and J 2 bases short, with 20 bases between. CDR3 DNA sequence: TGTGCCAGCTCTGCCAATTCCCCAGTCCTTACCTACGAGCAGTACTTC. This encodes CASSANSPVLTYEQYF.

The J gene is TRBJ2-3, the V gene TRBV13; 7 bases are a match to TRBD2. CDR1 PRHDT and CDR2 FYEKMQ come from the germline V gene (reference sequence). This CDR3 has 15 amino acids. V was pared by 1 base and J by 4 bases, with 5 bases of the junction left unmatched. This CDR3 is CASSLELAEPDTQYF. The CDR3 DNA is TGTGCCAGCAGCTTAGAGCTAGCGGAACCAGATACGCAGTATTTT.

The chain is built from TRBV30 and TRBJ2-7, with 7 positions matching TRBD1. The V and J ends lost 0 bases and 0 bases, in that order; junction bases with no gene match: 2. This CDR3 has 14 residues. Germline CDR1 is GTSNPN and CDR2 is SVGIG (reference sequence). The CDR3 DNA is TGTGCCTGGAGTGTGGGGGACAGCTCCTACGAGCAGTACTTC. It yields the protein CAWSVGDSSYEQYF.

The chain uses TRBV11-1 and TRBJ2-1, with 13 bases lining up with TRBD2. Per the germline V gene, CDR1 is SGHAT and CDR2 is FQDESV (reference sequence). The CDR3 spans 16 residues. V was pared by 4 bases and J by 0 bases, with 0 bases of the junction left unmatched. CDR3 DNA: TGTGCCAGCAGCTGGACTAGCGGGAGCTCCTACAATGAGCAGTTCTTC. Its translation is CASSWTSGSSYNEQFF.

The rearrangement uses TRBV7-9 and TRBJ2-3; 8 bases are a match to TRBD2. Germline V lookup: CDR1 SEHNR, CDR2 FQNEAQ (reference sequence). J was trimmed by 4 bases and V by 1 base; bases with no gene match: 7. CDR3 length: 16 residues. CDR3 nucleotide sequence: TGTGCCAGCAGCTTAGGTTTAGCGGGAATCGCAGATACGCAGTATTTT. Its translation is CASSLGLAGIADTQYF.

CDR3 amino acids: CATAGQGLNTEAFF. CDR3 sequence (DNA): TGTGCCACCGCTGGACAGGGTTTGAACACTGAAGCTTTCTTT. The chain has TRBV28 and TRBJ1-1; 8 nucleotides line up with TRBD1. Germline lookup yields CDR1 MDHEN and CDR2 SYDVKM. J lost 0 bases, V lost 10 bases, and 7 bases had no gene match. CDR3 size: 14 residues.

Worth noting for this clone: The sample contains more than one DNA sequence encoding this CDR3. The chain recombines TRBV27 with TRBJ2-2; D not certain. V shed 6 bases and J shed 6 bases, with 11 bases lying between them. The CDR3 sequence is 13 residues long. Germline V lookup: CDR1 MNHEY, CDR2 SMNVEV (reference sequence). The CDR3 DNA sequence: TGTGCCAGCAGCCCCCCGGGTCCCGGGGAGCTGTTTTTT. This sequence encodes CASSPPGPGELFF.

The CDR3 bases are TGTGCCAGCAGTGAAAGGGGTAGCGGGAGGGGTTACAATGAGCAGTTCTTC. It is translated as CASSERGSGRGYNEQFF. The V call is TRBV2, the J call TRBJ2-1; TRBD2 matches 11 bases. V was pared by 2 bases and J by 4 bases, with 7 bases of the junction left unmatched. Germline assignment: CDR1 SNHLY and CDR2 FYNNEI. This CDR3 spans 17 amino acids. Drawing the rest from reference TRBV2 and TRBJ2-1, the complete variable domain is EPEVTQTPSHQVTQMGQEVILRCVPISNHLYFYWYRQILGQKVEFLVSFYNNEISEKSEIFDDQFSVERPDGSNFTLKIRSTKLEDSAMYFCASSERGSGRGYNEQFFGPGTRLTVL.

This chain connects TRBV2 to TRBJ1-2, with 8 bases lining up with TRBD1. From germline, CDR1 is SNHLY and CDR2 FYNNEI. The CDR3 contains 11 residues. Trimming cost V 4 bases and J 13 bases; bases outside gene matches: 5. The CDR3 loop is CASSGRTGFTF. The CDR3 DNA follows: TGTGCCAGCAGTGGAAGGACAGGGTTCACCTTC.

V is TRBV18 and J is TRBJ2-7; 7 nucleotides align to TRBD1. In germline, CDR1 is KGHSH, CDR2 LQKENI. Trimming cost V 2 bases and J 2 bases; bases outside gene matches: 6. The CDR3 extends over 15 amino acids. CDR3 nucleotides: TGTGCCAGCTCACCAACGGGGACAGCCCCCTACGAGCAGTACTTC. It yields the protein CASSPTGTAPYEQYF.

The chain employs TRBV5-6 and TRBJ2-5, with D possibly TRBD2 on 5 matching bases. Trimming removed 4 bases at V and 2 bases at J, with 12 bases between. This CDR3 spans 14 amino acids. The germline CDR1 and CDR2 sequences are SGHDT and YYEEEE. The CDR3 DNA sequence: TGTGCCAGCAGCCCAACTAGTGTACAAGAGACCCAGTACTTC. Its protein product is CASSPTSVQETQYF.

The rearrangement joins TRBV19 to TRBJ1-5; D uncertain. This CDR3 has 16 amino acids. Trimming left V 4 bases short and J 0 bases short, with 13 bases between. Germline-derived CDR1 and CDR2 are LNHDA and SQIVND (reference sequence). CDR3 amino acids: CASSKEDTDSNQPQHF. CDR3 bases: TGTGCCAGTAGTAAGGAAGATACAGATAGCAATCAGCCCCAGCATTTT.

This clone has only one observation. CDR3 amino acids: CASRNRGSSYEQYF. The CDR3 DNA sequence: TGTGCCAGCAGAAACAGGGGAAGCTCCTACGAGCAGTACTTC. The chain couples TRBV5-4 to TRBJ2-7, with 7 bases matching TRBD1. Losses at the gene ends were 5 bases for V and 0 bases for J; bases not matched to a gene: 5. Germline CDR1 is SGHNT and CDR2 is YYREEE (reference sequence). The CDR3 consists of 14 residues.

The V call is TRBV7-2, the J call TRBJ2-1, with 15 bases that match TRBD2. V lost 5 bases to trimming and J lost 8 bases; unmatched junction nucleotides: 10. The CDR3 runs 17 residues. Looked up from germline, CDR1 is SGHTA and CDR2 is FQGNSA. CDR3 sequence: CASSGRTSGRAVDEQFF. For the CDR3, the DNA is TGTGCCAGCAGCGGACGGACTAGCGGGAGGGCCGTAGATGAGCAGTTCTTC. Drawing the rest from reference TRBV7-2 and TRBJ2-1, the complete variable domain is GAGVSQSPSNKVTEKGKDVELRCDPISGHTALYWYRQSLGQGLEFLIYFQGNSAPDKSGLPSDRFSAERTGGSVSTLTIQRTQQEDSAVYLCASSGRTSGRAVDEQFFGPGTRLTVL.